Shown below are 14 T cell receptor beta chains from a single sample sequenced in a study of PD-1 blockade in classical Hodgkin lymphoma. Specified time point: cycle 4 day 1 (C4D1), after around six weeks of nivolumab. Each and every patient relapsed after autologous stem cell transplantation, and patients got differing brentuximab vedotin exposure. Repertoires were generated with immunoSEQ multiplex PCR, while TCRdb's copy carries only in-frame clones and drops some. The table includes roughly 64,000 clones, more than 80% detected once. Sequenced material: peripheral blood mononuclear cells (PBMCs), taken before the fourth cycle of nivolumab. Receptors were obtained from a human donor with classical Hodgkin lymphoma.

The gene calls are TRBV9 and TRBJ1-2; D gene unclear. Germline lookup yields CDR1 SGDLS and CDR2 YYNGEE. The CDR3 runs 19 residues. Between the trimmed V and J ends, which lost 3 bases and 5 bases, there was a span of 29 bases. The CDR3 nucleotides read TGTGCCAGCAGCGCCCCCCTTGACCCGACGGCCTCTCTATTTTATGGCTACACCTTC. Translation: CASSAPLDPTASLFYGYTF.

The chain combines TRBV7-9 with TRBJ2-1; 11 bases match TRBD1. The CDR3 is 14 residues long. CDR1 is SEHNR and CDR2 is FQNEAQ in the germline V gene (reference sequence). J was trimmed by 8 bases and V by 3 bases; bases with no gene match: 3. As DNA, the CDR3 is TGTGCCAGCAGCTTTAGGACAGGGGGCGATGAGCAGTTCTTC. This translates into CASSFRTGGDEQFF.

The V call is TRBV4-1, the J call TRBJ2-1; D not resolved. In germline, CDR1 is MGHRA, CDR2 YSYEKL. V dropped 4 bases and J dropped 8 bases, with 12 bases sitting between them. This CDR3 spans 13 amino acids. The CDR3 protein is CASSPPFGHEQFF. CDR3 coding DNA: TGCGCCAGCAGCCCACCCTTCGGCCATGAGCAGTTCTTC.

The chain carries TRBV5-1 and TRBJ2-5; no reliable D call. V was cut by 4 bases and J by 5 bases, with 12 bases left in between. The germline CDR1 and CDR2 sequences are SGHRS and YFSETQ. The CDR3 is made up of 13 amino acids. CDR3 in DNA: TGCGCCAGCAGCAAGGGTATAGGTGAGACCCAGTACTTC. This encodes CASSKGIGETQYF.

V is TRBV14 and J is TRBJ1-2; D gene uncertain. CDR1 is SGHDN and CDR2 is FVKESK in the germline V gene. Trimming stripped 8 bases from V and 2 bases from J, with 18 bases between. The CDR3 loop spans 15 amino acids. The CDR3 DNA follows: TGTGCCAGCTCCGCAAATGGACGGATAAACTATGGCTACACCTTC. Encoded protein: CASSANGRINYGYTF.

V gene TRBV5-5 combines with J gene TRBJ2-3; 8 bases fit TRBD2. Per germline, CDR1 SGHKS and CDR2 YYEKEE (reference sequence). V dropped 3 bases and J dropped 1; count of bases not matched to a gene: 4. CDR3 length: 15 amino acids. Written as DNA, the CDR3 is TGTGCCAGCAGCTCACCGGGACTAGGCACAGATACGCAGTATTTT. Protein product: CASSSPGLGTDTQYF.

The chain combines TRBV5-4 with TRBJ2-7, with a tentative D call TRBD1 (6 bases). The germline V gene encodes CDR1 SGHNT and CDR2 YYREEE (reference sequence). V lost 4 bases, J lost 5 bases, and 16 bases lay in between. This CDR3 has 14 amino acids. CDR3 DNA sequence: TGTGCCAGCAGCCCCGGACAGTGGGGGAACGAGCAGTACTTC. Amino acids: CASSPGQWGNEQYF.

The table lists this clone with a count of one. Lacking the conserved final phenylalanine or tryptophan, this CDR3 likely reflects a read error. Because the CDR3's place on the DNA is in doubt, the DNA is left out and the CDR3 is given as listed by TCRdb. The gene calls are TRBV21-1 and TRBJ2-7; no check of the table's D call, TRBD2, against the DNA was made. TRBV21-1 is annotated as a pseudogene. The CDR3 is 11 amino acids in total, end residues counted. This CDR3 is CATGRDPSQPA.

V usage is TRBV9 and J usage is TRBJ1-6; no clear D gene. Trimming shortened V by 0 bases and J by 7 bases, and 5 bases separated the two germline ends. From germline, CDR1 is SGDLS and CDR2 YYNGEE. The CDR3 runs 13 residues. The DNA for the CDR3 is TGTGCCAGCAGCGTAGCCCCAAATTCACCCCTCCACTTT. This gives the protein CASSVAPNSPLHF. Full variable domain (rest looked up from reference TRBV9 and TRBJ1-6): DSGVTQTPKHLITATGQRVTLRCSPRSGDLSVYWYQQSLDQGLQFLIQYYNGEERAKGNILERFSAQQFPDLHSELNLSSLELGDSALYFCASSVAPNSPLHFGNGTRLTVT.

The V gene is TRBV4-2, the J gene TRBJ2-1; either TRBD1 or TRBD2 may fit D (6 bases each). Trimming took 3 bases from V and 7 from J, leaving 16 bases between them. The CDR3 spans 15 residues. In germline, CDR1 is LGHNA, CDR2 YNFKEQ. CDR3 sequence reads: CASSHDPGGGNEQFF. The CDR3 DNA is TGTGCCAGCAGCCACGATCCCGGGGGCGGGAATGAGCAGTTCTTC.

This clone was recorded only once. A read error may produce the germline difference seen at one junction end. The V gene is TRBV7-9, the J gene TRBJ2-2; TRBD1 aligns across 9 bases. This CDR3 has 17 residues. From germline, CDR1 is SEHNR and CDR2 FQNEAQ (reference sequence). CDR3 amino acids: CASSLTGQGANTEELFF. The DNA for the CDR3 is TGTGCCAGCAGCTTAACGGGACAGGGCGCGAACACCGAGGAGCTGTTTTTT.

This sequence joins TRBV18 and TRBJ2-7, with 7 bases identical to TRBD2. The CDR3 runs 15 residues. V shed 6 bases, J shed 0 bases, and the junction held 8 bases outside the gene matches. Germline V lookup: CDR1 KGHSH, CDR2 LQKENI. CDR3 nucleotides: TGTGCCAGCTCTCTCGGCGGGACTACCTCCTACGAGCAGTACTTC. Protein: CASSLGGTTSYEQYF.

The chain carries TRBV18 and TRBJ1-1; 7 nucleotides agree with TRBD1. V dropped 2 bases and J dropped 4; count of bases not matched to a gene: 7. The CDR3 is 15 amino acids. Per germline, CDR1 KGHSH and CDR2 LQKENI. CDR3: CASSPKTGFGTEAFF. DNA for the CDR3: TGTGCCAGCTCACCAAAGACAGGGTTCGGCACTGAAGCTTTCTTT.

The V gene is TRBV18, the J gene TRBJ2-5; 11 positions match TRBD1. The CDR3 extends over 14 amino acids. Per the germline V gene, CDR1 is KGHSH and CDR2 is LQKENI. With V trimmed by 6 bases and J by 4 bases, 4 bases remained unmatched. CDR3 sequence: CASSSGTGGETQYF. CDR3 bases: TGTGCCAGCTCGTCCGGGACAGGGGGAGAGACCCAGTACTTC.